This T cell receptor beta chain was sequenced in a study of regulatory T cells in long-lasting Graves disease. The overall study: Graves' patients diagnosed newly had used antithyroid drugs under 3 months.

Building the TCR beta libraries relied on iRepertoire HTBI primers, and CDR3 regions underwent Arm-PCR. Each CDR3 protein gets one entry after TCRdb re-called the multiplex PCR reads with MiXCR. The table lists approximately 300,000 distinct CDR3 sequences, about a sixth of them singletons. Germline values: CDR1 SGHTA, CDR2 FQGTGA. The CDR3 loop spans 12 amino acids. With 5 bases clipped from V and 8 bases from J, the junction kept 3 bases outside the gene matches. As for time point: newly diagnosed GD, antithyroid drugs for less than 3 months. The TCR library used RNA extracted from PBMCs. Whole-study findings and limits: Persistent disease was characterized by preferential usage of TRBV28, TRBJ1-2 and TRBJ2-5.

This clonotype was picked up many times. Antigen specificity is unknown. V and J are TRBV7-3 and TRBJ2-1, with 7 positions matching TRBD1. Sequenced material: peripheral blood mononuclear cells (PBMCs), taken at new diagnosis, from a patient treated with antithyroid drugs. This receptor was taken from a female donor with Graves disease. Here the CDR3 DNA reads TGTGCCAGCAGCCTACAGGGGCATGAGCAGTTCTTC. This sequence encodes CASSLQGHEQFF.